The clone carrying this T cell receptor beta chain appeared many times. Its target is unknown. TCRdb re-analysed the reads in MiXCR, keeping a single row per CDR3 protein. The profile shows 310,000 or so distinct CDR3 sequences, 9.6% of them singletons. This specimen comes from a study of T cell repertoires in cytomegalovirus infection. At the level of the study: Public signatures in TCR beta pointed to CMV infection and matching HLA type.

Study-level points and caveats: Dominating the ex vivo response were HLA-C-restricted CMV-specific TCR beta clonotypes. Cumulative public TCR beta family frequency identified carriers of CMV plus the relevant HLA.

This TCR derives from a human donor in good health (CMV status not recorded). Some clones in this sample may be carry-over from other donors' samples. Sample: PBMCs.

CDR3 sequence reads: CASSRGGQLEAFF. DNA for the CDR3: TGTGCCAGCAGTCGAGGAGGACAGCTAGAAGCTTTCTTT. The chain is built from TRBV28 and TRBJ1-1; tentative D call: TRBD1 (6 bases). Germline loops: CDR1 MDHEN, CDR2 SYDVKM. The CDR3 is made up of 13 amino acids. Trimming cost V 5 bases and J 8 bases, with 15 bases left between them.